The 14 T cell receptor beta chains below were found in one sample sequenced in a study of cytomegalovirus exposure and HLA in healthy donors. It was with 60 Vbeta and 13 Jbeta primers that the PCR ran. Profiling relied on immunoSEQ multiplex PCR, and the TCRdb table lists in-frame clones only, not all of them. The sample lists 150,000 or so clones, around 80% seen once, with about 2.3% in the top ten. What was sequenced was PBMCs. The receptors here all came from a female donor in good health and CMV-seronegative.

As concerns this clone: Other DNA sequences in the same sample also yield this CDR3. This chain connects TRBV28 to TRBJ1-1; 10 nucleotides align to TRBD1. The CDR3 is 14 residues long. Looked up from germline, CDR1 is MDHEN and CDR2 is SYDVKM. V lost 4 bases and J lost 6; bases outside the gene matches: 5. The CDR3: CASSSDRGLPEAFF. The CDR3 region has the DNA TGTGCCAGCAGTTCGGACAGGGGGTTACCTGAAGCTTTCTTT.

This clone was counted only a few times. The chain links TRBV7-2 to TRBJ1-1; no reliable D call. Trimming shortened V by 2 bases and J by 1 base, and 8 bases separated the two germline ends. Germline-derived CDR1 and CDR2 are SGHTA and FQGNSA. The CDR3 sequence is 14 residues long. CDR3 nucleotides: TGTGCCAGCAGCTTAAAGCGGGAGAACACTGAAGCTTTCTTT. It translates to CASSLKRENTEAFF. Using reference TRBV7-2 and TRBJ1-1 for the parts outside the CDR3, the full variable domain is GAGVSQSPSNKVTEKGKDVELRCDPISGHTALYWYRQSLGQGLEFLIYFQGNSAPDKSGLPSDRFSAERTGGSVSTLTIQRTQQEDSAVYLCASSLKRENTEAFFGQGTRLTVV.

The rearrangement links TRBV6-5 to TRBJ2-5; no firm D call. Germline V gene lookup returns CDR1 MNHEY and CDR2 SVGAGI. Deletions cut 0 bases from V and 2 bases from J, with 7 bases between. The CDR3 consists of 14 residues. DNA of the CDR3: TGTGCCAGCAGTTACTCACACGGGCAAGAGACCCAGTACTTC. It encodes CASSYSHGQETQYF.

CDR3 sequence (DNA): TGTGCCAGTAGGTCTCCGGGAGGCGAGCAGTACTTC. This gives the protein CASRSPGGEQYF. The chain links TRBV19 to TRBJ2-7; 7 bases align to TRBD2. This CDR3 region has 12 residues. Trimming cost V 6 bases and J 6 bases; bases outside gene matches: 5. The V gene's germline CDR1 is LNHDA and CDR2 SQIVND (reference sequence). Full variable domain (rest looked up from reference TRBV19 and TRBJ2-7): DGGITQSPKYLFRKEGQNVTLSCEQNLNHDAMYWYRQDPGQGLRLIYYSQIVNDFQKGDIAEGYSVSREKKESFPLTVTSAQKNPTAFYLCASRSPGGEQYFGPGTRLTVT.

The chain uses TRBV30 and TRBJ2-7, with D maybe TRBD2 (6 bases). Trimming removed 0 bases at V and 9 bases at J, with 15 bases between. The V gene's germline CDR1 is GTSNPN and CDR2 SVGIG (reference sequence). This CDR3 contains 13 residues. CDR3 coding DNA: TGTGCCTGGAGTGTAGGGGACTTTTCTGGGCAGTACTTC. Residues: CAWSVGDFSGQYF.

This rearrangement joins TRBV5-1 to TRBJ1-3; possible D gene TRBD1, 5 bases. Per germline, CDR1 SGHRS and CDR2 YFSETQ. The CDR3 has 15 residues. With 4 bases removed from V and 2 bases from J, the gap between germline ends came to 13 bases. The chain's CDR3 is CASSGNPGTGNTIYF. The CDR3 DNA reads TGCGCCAGCAGCGGAAACCCAGGGACTGGAAACACCATATATTTT.

This clone was counted a single time. J is TRBJ1-1 and V is TRBV5-6, with 7 bases matching TRBD1. The CDR3 extends over 13 amino acids. V gave up 1 base and J gave up 5 bases; unmatched junction bases: 2. The germline V gene encodes CDR1 SGHDT and CDR2 YYEEEE. CDR3 in amino acids: CASSLTGVTEAFF. The CDR3 nucleotides are TGTGCCAGCAGCTTGACAGGGGTTACTGAAGCTTTCTTT.

V gene TRBV7-2 combines with J gene TRBJ2-1; TRBD2 matches 9 bases. Trimming removed 8 bases from V and 5 bases from J; junction bases left unmatched: 13. CDR1 and CDR2 (germline): SGHTA, FQGNSA. CDR3 length equals 16 residues. Written as DNA, the CDR3 is TGTGCCAGCCGAGCCCGGGTGACTAGCGGCCACAATGAGCAGTTCTTC. Translating gives CASRARVTSGHNEQFF.

The chain has TRBV15 and TRBJ1-1; 9 nucleotides align to TRBD1. J gave up 9 bases and V 3 bases, and 11 bases lay outside the gene matches. From germline, CDR1 is LNHNV and CDR2 YYDKDF (reference sequence). The CDR3 covers 15 residues. CDR3 sequence: CATSSSNRGLAKAFF. Written as DNA, the CDR3 is TGTGCCACCAGCAGTTCGAACAGGGGGCTTGCGAAAGCTTTCTTT.

V usage is TRBV2 and J usage is TRBJ2-7; 7 nucleotides agree with TRBD1. The CDR3 loop spans 16 amino acids. With 5 bases clipped from V and 0 bases from J, the junction kept 10 bases outside the gene matches. Germline values: CDR1 SNHLY, CDR2 FYNNEI. The CDR3 DNA follows: TGTGCCAGCAGTCCCCTGACAGGGATACCCTCCTACGAGCAGTACTTC. Translating gives CASSPLTGIPSYEQYF.

The V and J genes are TRBV13 and TRBJ1-3, with D tentatively TRBD1 (6 bases). The CDR3 is made up of 14 amino acids. V dropped 4 bases and J dropped 8 bases, with 15 bases sitting between them. From germline, CDR1 is PRHDT and CDR2 FYEKMQ (reference sequence). The CDR3 bases are TGTGCCAGCAGCTCTGGACAGCGAAGGGACACCATATATTTT. Encoded protein: CASSSGQRRDTIYF.

V usage is TRBV7-9 and J usage is TRBJ2-7; 8 bases map to TRBD2. CDR1 SEHNR and CDR2 FQNEAQ come from the germline V gene (reference sequence). V trimming: 1 base; J trimming: 6 bases; junction bases outside the gene matches: 11. The CDR3 extends over 16 amino acids. The CDR3 here is CASSLGFGGRSREQYF. As DNA, the CDR3 is TGTGCCAGCAGCTTAGGTTTTGGCGGGAGGAGTCGCGAGCAGTACTTC.

This clone came up a few times. At one end the junction does not follow the germline gene, possibly because of a read error. The V call is TRBV7-7, the J call TRBJ1-2; tentative D call: TRBD1 (5 bases). The germline CDR1 and CDR2 sequences are SSHAT and FNYEAQ (reference sequence). This CDR3 has 17 residues. The CDR3 loop is CASSAPVPGTLNYGYTF. CDR3 DNA sequence: TGTGCTAGCAGCGCACCTGTCCCCGGGACTCTTAACTATGGCTACACCTTC.

The V gene is TRBV7-2, the J gene TRBJ1-1, with D maybe TRBD1 (6 bases). Between the trimmed V and J ends, which lost 1 base and 2 bases, there was a span of 8 bases. Per the germline V gene, CDR1 is SGHTA and CDR2 is FQGNSA. The CDR3 is 14 amino acids. The CDR3 DNA sequence: TGTGCCAGCAGCTTAGTACAGGGTAACACTGAAGCTTTCTTT. This gives the protein CASSLVQGNTEAFF. The full variable domain, rest sourced from reference TRBV7-2 and TRBJ1-1, is GAGVSQSPSNKVTEKGKDVELRCDPISGHTALYWYRQSLGQGLEFLIYFQGNSAPDKSGLPSDRFSAERTGGSVSTLTIQRTQQEDSAVYLCASSLVQGNTEAFFGQGTRLTVV.